A selection of T cell receptor beta chains follows, all from one sample in a study of T cells after yellow fever vaccination. TCRdb independently ran MiXCR on the 5' RACE reads; one entry per CDR3 protein. Among hundreds of thousands of distinct CDR3 sequences listed, about 12% were seen once. The specimen was PBMCs, collected on the day of the yellow fever booster vaccination. These receptors were taken from a man aged 30 to 45 who received the YFV17D yellow fever vaccine. The CDR3 runs from the conserved cysteine through the conserved F or W. A D gene is named only where the DNA matches it firmly. Only part of the rows carry a size: once, few, many, or a class if the clone is expanded.

cdr3_nt: TGCAGTGCCCCCAATCGGGACTCAGATACGCAGTATTTT; cdr3_aa: CSAPNRDSDTQYF; clone_size: few; j_call: TRBJ2-3; d_call: .; v_call: TRBV20-1
cdr3_nt: TGCAGTGCCCGAGGAGGTGATGAAAAACTGTTTTTT; cdr3_aa: CSARGGDEKLFF; clone_size: .; j_call: TRBJ1-4; d_call: .; v_call: TRBV20-1
cdr3_nt: TGTGCCAGCAGCCCCCTGAGCGGGAGGACCAACAATGAGCAGTTCTTC; cdr3_aa: CASSPLSGRTNNEQFF; clone_size: .; j_call: TRBJ2-1; d_call: TRBD2; v_call: TRBV6-1
cdr3_nt: TGTGCCAGCAGCTTAGGGACTAGCGGGACACCTCCCTTTTTC; cdr3_aa: CASSLGTSGTPPFF; clone_size: .; j_call: TRBJ2-1; d_call: TRBD2; v_call: TRBV7-2
cdr3_nt: TGCAGTGCCATCAATTCGGGTGGGACCCAGTACTTC; cdr3_aa: CSAINSGGTQYF; clone_size: few; j_call: TRBJ2-5; d_call: .; v_call: TRBV20-1
cdr3_nt: TGTGCCAGCAGCCCGAACTACCCGCCCCAGTACTTC; cdr3_aa: CASSPNYPPQYF; clone_size: few; j_call: TRBJ2-4; d_call: .; v_call: TRBV12-3/TRBV12-4
cdr3_nt: TGTGCCAGCAGCCCTATAAGCGGGATTCCGGACGAGCAGTACTTC; cdr3_aa: CASSPISGIPDEQYF; clone_size: many; j_call: TRBJ2-7; d_call: TRBD2; v_call: TRBV3-1
cdr3_nt: TGTGCCAGCAGCTTGGGGGCTAGCGGAGCGCGGGGGTTCTTC; cdr3_aa: CASSLGASGARGFF; clone_size: few; j_call: TRBJ2-1; d_call: TRBD2; v_call: TRBV5-6
cdr3_nt: TGTGCCAGCAGCCAAGCGGGAGGGCCGTCATACGAGCAGTACTTC; cdr3_aa: CASSQAGGPSYEQYF; clone_size: .; j_call: TRBJ2-7; d_call: TRBD2; v_call: TRBV6-2/TRBV6-3
cdr3_nt: TGTGCCAGCAGCCAAGTTGGCGGCCGCTACAATGAGCAGTTCTTC; cdr3_aa: CASSQVGGRYNEQFF; clone_size: few; j_call: TRBJ2-1; d_call: .; v_call: TRBV7-2
cdr3_nt: TGCAGTGCTAGGCCCGGGACTAGCGGGAGCCACGAGCAGTACTTC; cdr3_aa: CSARPGTSGSHEQYF; clone_size: .; j_call: TRBJ2-7; d_call: TRBD2; v_call: TRBV20-1
cdr3_nt: TGCAGTGCCAAAATTAGCGGGAGCTCCTACAATGAGCAGTTCTTC; cdr3_aa: CSAKISGSSYNEQFF; clone_size: few; j_call: TRBJ2-1; d_call: TRBD2; v_call: TRBV20-1
cdr3_nt: TGCGCCAGCAGCTTAAATGGGGACAGGGGTAGGGATTTT; cdr3_aa: CASSLNGDRGRDF; clone_size: .; j_call: TRBJ2-3; d_call: TRBD1; v_call: TRBV5-1
cdr3_nt: TGTGCCAGTAGTATAGAGAGGTCAGGTCAGCCCCAGCATTTT; cdr3_aa: CASSIERSGQPQHF; clone_size: many; j_call: TRBJ1-5; d_call: .; v_call: TRBV19
cdr3_nt: TGCGCCACCGCTAACAGGGGAGTAGGGTTCGCTGAAGCTTTCTTT; cdr3_aa: CATANRGVGFAEAFF; clone_size: .; j_call: TRBJ1-1; d_call: TRBD1; v_call: TRBV10-2
cdr3_nt: TGCAGCGTTGACATTCTGTCAGCGGGACTATCCTACGAGCAGTACTTC; cdr3_aa: CSVDILSAGLSYEQYF; clone_size: many; j_call: TRBJ2-7; d_call: TRBD2; v_call: TRBV29-1
cdr3_nt: TGCAGCGTTCGGACTAGCGGGGCATACAATGAGCAGTTCTTC; cdr3_aa: CSVRTSGAYNEQFF; clone_size: few; j_call: TRBJ2-1; d_call: TRBD2; v_call: TRBV29-1
cdr3_nt: TGCAGTGCCCCTAGGGGGCAAGAGACCCAGTACTTC; cdr3_aa: CSAPRGQETQYF; clone_size: many; j_call: TRBJ2-5; d_call: .; v_call: TRBV20-1
cdr3_nt: TGTGCCAGCAGCTTCCGGGGCAGCGGGAGACTCACAGATACGCAGTATTTT; cdr3_aa: CASSFRGSGRLTDTQYF; clone_size: few; j_call: TRBJ2-3; d_call: TRBD2; v_call: TRBV7-6
cdr3_nt: TGCGCCAGCAGCGCCACGGGCTTCCACAACGAGCAGTACTTC; cdr3_aa: CASSATGFHNEQYF; clone_size: few; j_call: TRBJ2-7; d_call: .; v_call: TRBV4-3
cdr3_nt: TGTGCCACCAGTGATTTTGGGGGCAACTCCTACAATGAGCAGTTCTTC; cdr3_aa: CATSDFGGNSYNEQFF; clone_size: few; j_call: TRBJ2-1; d_call: .; v_call: TRBV24-1
cdr3_nt: TGTGCCATCAGTGAGTCAGCAACTAATGAAAAACTGTTTTTT; cdr3_aa: CAISESATNEKLFF; clone_size: .; j_call: TRBJ1-4; d_call: .; v_call: TRBV10-3
cdr3_nt: TGTGCCACCAGTGATCCCGGACTAGCCCATGGCGATGAGCAGTTCTTC; cdr3_aa: CATSDPGLAHGDEQFF; clone_size: .; j_call: TRBJ2-1; d_call: TRBD2; v_call: TRBV24-1
cdr3_nt: TGTGCCACCGACCCGGGGGGAAGGGTTGAAAAACTGTTTTTT; cdr3_aa: CATDPGGRVEKLFF; clone_size: many; j_call: TRBJ1-4; d_call: .; v_call: TRBV15
cdr3_nt: TGTGCCAGCAGGCCCAGGGTGTCAGGGGGCGGACGACAAGAGACCCAGTACTTC; cdr3_aa: CASRPRVSGGGRQETQYF; clone_size: few; j_call: TRBJ2-5; d_call: TRBD1; v_call: TRBV5-6
cdr3_nt: TGTGCCAGCAGCTTGGAGGGGATCATGGCCGGGGAGCTGTTTTTT; cdr3_aa: CASSLEGIMAGELFF; clone_size: many; j_call: TRBJ2-2; d_call: .; v_call: TRBV7-2
cdr3_nt: TGTGCCAGCAGCACCGGACAGAACAATGAGCAGTTCTTC; cdr3_aa: CASSTGQNNEQFF; clone_size: many; j_call: TRBJ2-1; d_call: .; v_call: TRBV7-7
cdr3_nt: TGTGCCACCAGCAGAGTGGCTAGATGGGAGACCCAGTACTTC; cdr3_aa: CATSRVARWETQYF; clone_size: few; j_call: TRBJ2-5; d_call: .; v_call: TRBV15
cdr3_nt: TGCAGTGCTAGAGGAGGGGCCGGTGAAGCTTTCTTT; cdr3_aa: CSARGGAGEAFF; clone_size: once; j_call: TRBJ1-1; d_call: .; v_call: TRBV20-1
cdr3_nt: TGTGCCAGCAGTTTAGATCCCAGGGGAGCCTATGGCTACACCTTC; cdr3_aa: CASSLDPRGAYGYTF; clone_size: .; j_call: TRBJ1-2; d_call: .; v_call: TRBV12-3/TRBV12-4
cdr3_nt: TGTGCCAGCAGCTCCACGTTCGGGACTAGCGGATTACTCTACGAGCAGTACTTC; cdr3_aa: CASSSTFGTSGLLYEQYF; clone_size: .; j_call: TRBJ2-7; d_call: TRBD2; v_call: TRBV11-2
cdr3_nt: TGCAGCGTAGCCCCGACAGGGTTCACAAATACGCAGTATTTT; cdr3_aa: CSVAPTGFTNTQYF; clone_size: few; j_call: TRBJ2-3; d_call: TRBD1; v_call: TRBV29-1
cdr3_nt: TGCAGTGCTAGAGATTGGGCAGGGGAAGGAGATACGCAGTATTTT; cdr3_aa: CSARDWAGEGDTQYF; clone_size: .; j_call: TRBJ2-3; d_call: .; v_call: TRBV20-1
cdr3_nt: TGTGCCACAAAACAGGGGGACGAGCAGTACTTC; cdr3_aa: CATKQGDEQYF; clone_size: .; j_call: TRBJ2-7; d_call: TRBD1; v_call: TRBV6-5
cdr3_nt: TGTGCCAGCAGCTTGGTCTCTCTTAGCTACGAGCAGTACTTC; cdr3_aa: CASSLVSLSYEQYF; clone_size: few; j_call: TRBJ2-7; d_call: .; v_call: TRBV7-9
cdr3_nt: TGTGCCAGCAGTTTAGACGGGGTCGGTGGCTACACCTTC; cdr3_aa: CASSLDGVGGYTF; clone_size: .; j_call: TRBJ1-2; d_call: .; v_call: TRBV12-3/TRBV12-4
cdr3_nt: TGTGCCAGCAGCTCTGACAGGCGCCCCTCCACGGTACCCCTCCACTTT; cdr3_aa: CASSSDRRPSTVPLHF; clone_size: few; j_call: TRBJ1-6; d_call: .; v_call: TRBV5-6
cdr3_nt: TGCAGTGCTAGCCCTTGGGTAAATGGCTACACCTTC; cdr3_aa: CSASPWVNGYTF; clone_size: few; j_call: TRBJ1-2; d_call: .; v_call: TRBV20-1
cdr3_nt: TGTGCCAGCACCCTGGACAGGGGGCCCAACAATGAGCAGTTCTTC; cdr3_aa: CASTLDRGPNNEQFF; clone_size: .; j_call: TRBJ2-1; d_call: TRBD1; v_call: TRBV12-3/TRBV12-4
cdr3_nt: TGCAGCGTTGATATAACAGGGAGCTACAATGAGCAGTTCTTC; cdr3_aa: CSVDITGSYNEQFF; clone_size: .; j_call: TRBJ2-1; d_call: .; v_call: TRBV29-1
cdr3_nt: TGCAGTGCCAAGGGCCCGGCTAGCGGGAGGGAAGAGACCCAGTACTTC; cdr3_aa: CSAKGPASGREETQYF; clone_size: few; j_call: TRBJ2-5; d_call: TRBD2; v_call: TRBV20-1
cdr3_nt: TGTGCCAGCACGGCGGGAGGACTTTCCTACAATGAGCAGTTCTTC; cdr3_aa: CASTAGGLSYNEQFF; clone_size: .; j_call: TRBJ2-1; d_call: TRBD2; v_call: TRBV5-4
cdr3_nt: TGCAGCGTTGAAGATTGGTCAGGGGTCCAAGAGACCCAGTACTTC; cdr3_aa: CSVEDWSGVQETQYF; clone_size: few; j_call: TRBJ2-5; d_call: .; v_call: TRBV29-1
cdr3_nt: TGTGCCATACAGGGTAGGGGGCAGCCCCAGCATTTT; cdr3_aa: CAIQGRGQPQHF; clone_size: few; j_call: TRBJ1-5; d_call: .; v_call: TRBV28
cdr3_nt: TGTGCCAGCAGTGGGGGGTCAAATACGCAGTATTTT; cdr3_aa: CASSGGSNTQYF; clone_size: .; j_call: TRBJ2-3; d_call: .; v_call: TRBV25-1
cdr3_nt: TGTGCCAGCAGTGAAGGACGGGGGTGGAGGGACGAGCAGTACTTC; cdr3_aa: CASSEGRGWRDEQYF; clone_size: .; j_call: TRBJ2-7; d_call: .; v_call: TRBV25-1
cdr3_nt: TGTGCCAGCAGCCGGCTGGGACTAGATATCCCTAACGAGCAGTACTTC; cdr3_aa: CASSRLGLDIPNEQYF; clone_size: few; j_call: TRBJ2-7; d_call: TRBD2; v_call: TRBV6-1
cdr3_nt: TGCAGTGCTACGTCTGGTGTTGGTGGCTACACCTTC; cdr3_aa: CSATSGVGGYTF; clone_size: few; j_call: TRBJ1-2; d_call: .; v_call: TRBV20-1
cdr3_nt: TGTGCCAGCAAACGGGACGGAAGCTACGAGCAGTACTTC; cdr3_aa: CASKRDGSYEQYF; clone_size: .; j_call: TRBJ2-7; d_call: .; v_call: TRBV6-1
cdr3_nt: TGTGCCTGGAGTGTTCCCATCGGCAGACAAGAGACCCAGTACTTC; cdr3_aa: CAWSVPIGRQETQYF; clone_size: .; j_call: TRBJ2-5; d_call: .; v_call: TRBV30
cdr3_nt: TGTGCCAGCTCACAGGATCAGGGGTCCTACAATGAGCAGTTCTTC; cdr3_aa: CASSQDQGSYNEQFF; clone_size: few; j_call: TRBJ2-1; d_call: .; v_call: TRBV18
cdr3_nt: TGTGCCAGCAGTAGAATCGGTAGCTCCTACAATGAGCAGTTCTTC; cdr3_aa: CASSRIGSSYNEQFF; clone_size: .; j_call: TRBJ2-1; d_call: .; v_call: TRBV7-2
cdr3_nt: TGTGCCAGTAGGGAGACAGGGTCTTCCTACGAGCAGTACTTC; cdr3_aa: CASRETGSSYEQYF; clone_size: .; j_call: TRBJ2-7; d_call: TRBD1; v_call: TRBV19
cdr3_nt: TGCAGTTGCGTAGCGGGAGGGGGGATACAGGAGCAGTTCTTC; cdr3_aa: CSCVAGGGIQEQFF; clone_size: few; j_call: TRBJ2-1; d_call: TRBD2; v_call: TRBV20-1
cdr3_nt: TGTGCCAGCAGTCCTCGGTGGGACAGGGGCTCAAATGAGCAGTTCTTC; cdr3_aa: CASSPRWDRGSNEQFF; clone_size: .; j_call: TRBJ2-1; d_call: TRBD1; v_call: TRBV6-1